The 14 T cell receptor beta chains below all came from one sample that was sequenced in a study of CD4 T cells in relation to SARS-CoV-2 and coronaviruses. The protocol was immunoSEQ multiplex PCR, while the TCRdb copy is restricted to in-frame clones and leaves out a portion. The table includes around 23,000 clones, less than 75% detected once. CD4+ T cells from unexposed donors were obtained before the COVID-19 pandemic (2011-2018). CD4+ T cells were isolated from the cells after more than nine days of culture. Antigen specificity for these receptors is unknown. Sequencing used CD4+ T cells from PBMCs, cultured in vitro. These receptors originate from a human donor in good health.

The CDR3: CASSKWTGGPYEQYF. The CDR3 DNA is TGCGCCAGCAGCAAATGGACAGGGGGCCCCTACGAGCAGTACTTC. The rearrangement uses TRBV5-1 and TRBJ2-7, with 11 bases fitting TRBD1. CDR1 and CDR2 from the germline V gene are SGHRS and YFSETQ. The V and J ends lost 4 bases and 2 bases, in that order; junction bases with no gene match: 5. The CDR3 runs to 15 residues. Using reference TRBV5-1 and TRBJ2-7 for the parts outside the CDR3, the full variable domain is KAGVTQTPRYLIKTRGQQVTLSCSPISGHRSVSWYQQTPGQGLQFLFEYFSETQRNKGNFPGRFSGRQFSNSRSEMNVSTLELGDSALYLCASSKWTGGPYEQYFGPGTRLTVT.

The V and J genes are TRBV4-3 and TRBJ2-3, with D uncertain. The length of the CDR3 is 15 residues. Trimming took 5 bases from V and 2 from J, leaving 14 bases between them. From germline, CDR1 is LGHNA and CDR2 YSLEER. The CDR3 DNA reads as TGCGCCAGCAGCGACATACAGCGCCCCACAGATACGCAGTATTTT. Protein sequence: CASSDIQRPTDTQYF.

The CDR3 DNA reads as TGTGCCAGCAGGGGGGCATCTGAAGCTTTCTTT. Translated: CASRGASEAFF. V usage is TRBV12-3 or TRBV12-4 and J usage is TRBJ1-1; maybe TRBD1 (6 bases). The V gene lost 6 bases and the J gene lost 6 bases, with 8 bases spanning the gap. This CDR3 region has 11 residues.

The genes are TRBV19 and TRBJ2-2; perhaps D is TRBD1 or TRBD2 (5 bases each). The CDR3 has 14 residues. Germline CDR1 LNHDA, CDR2 SQIVND (reference sequence). V shed 6 bases and J shed 0 bases, with 8 bases lying between them. Here the CDR3 DNA reads TGTGCCAGTAGGGGGACGGCGAACACCGGGGAGCTGTTTTTT. Translating it yields CASRGTANTGELFF. Based on the CDR3 plus reference TRBV19 and TRBJ2-2, the full variable domain is DGGITQSPKYLFRKEGQNVTLSCEQNLNHDAMYWYRQDPGQGLRLIYYSQIVNDFQKGDIAEGYSVSREKKESFPLTVTSAQKNPTAFYLCASRGTANTGELFFGEGSRLTVL.

This rearrangement joins TRBV28 to TRBJ1-5, with D uncertain. CDR3 size: 15 residues. CDR1 MDHEN and CDR2 SYDVKM come from the germline V gene. V lost 10 bases to trimming and J lost 0 bases, with 16 bases between them. CDR3 sequence: CATGSPNYSNQPQHF. The DNA for the CDR3 is TGTGCCACGGGCTCCCCAAATTATAGCAATCAGCCCCAGCATTTT.

This chain joins TRBV19 and TRBJ2-5; TRBD2 aligns across 7 bases. The germline gives CDR1 LNHDA, CDR2 SQIVND (reference sequence). This CDR3 spans 15 amino acids. Losses at the gene ends were 3 bases for V and 5 bases for J; bases not matched to a gene: 9. In nucleotides, the CDR3 is TGTGCCAGTAGTATGGGAGCCACCGGGGGGGAGACCCAGTACTTC. Translation: CASSMGATGGETQYF.

The chain employs TRBV3-1 (or the pseudogene TRBV3-2) and TRBJ1-6; 7 bases align to TRBD1. The germline CDR1 and CDR2 sequences are LGHDT and YNNKEL (reference sequence). With V trimmed by 1 base and J by 10 bases, 7 bases remained unmatched. This CDR3 comprises 15 residues. CDR3 DNA: TGTGCCAGCAGCCAAGGACAGGGAGGGTCCTCACCCCTCCACTTT. This codes for CASSQGQGGSSPLHF.

This chain connects TRBV7-2 to TRBJ2-5, with D perhaps matching TRBD2 (6 bases). Trimming removed 8 bases from V and 4 bases from J, with 17 bases in between. Germline V gives CDR1 SGHTA, CDR2 FQGNSA. The length of the CDR3 is 14 residues. CDR3 in amino acids: CASSPMGGRETQYF. The DNA for the CDR3 is TGTGCCAGCTCTCCCATGGGGGGTCGAGAGACCCAGTACTTC.

This clone was counted a single time. The V call is TRBV30, the J call TRBJ2-5; D possibly corresponds to TRBD2 (5 bases). From germline, CDR1 is GTSNPN and CDR2 SVGIG (reference sequence). This CDR3 has 12 amino acids. The V and J ends lost 0 bases and 3 bases respectively, with 5 bases between them. CDR3 amino acids: CAWSVLEETQYF. CDR3 nucleotide sequence: TGTGCCTGGAGTGTACTAGAAGAGACCCAGTACTTC. Full variable domain (remainder filled in from reference TRBV30 and TRBJ2-5): SQTIHQWPATLVQPVGSPLSLECTVEGTSNPNLYWYRQAAGRGLQLLFYSVGIGQISSEVPQNLSASRPQDRQFILSSKKLLLSDSGFYLCAWSVLEETQYFGPGTRLLVL.

V and J are TRBV5-1 and TRBJ2-5, with 9 bases lining up with TRBD2. V gave up 0 bases and J gave up 5 bases; unmatched junction bases: 5. CDR3 length: 15 residues. CDR1 and CDR2 (germline): SGHRS, YFSETQ. CDR3: CASSLDGTSWETQYF. Written as DNA, the CDR3 is TGCGCCAGCAGCTTGGACGGGACTAGCTGGGAGACCCAGTACTTC.

This clone was picked up a small number of times. The genes are TRBV19 and TRBJ1-2; weak D call: TRBD1 (5 bases). CDR1 and CDR2 (germline): LNHDA, SQIVND (reference sequence). Trimming removed 5 bases at V and 1 base at J, with 14 bases between. The CDR3 sequence is 15 residues long. The CDR3 region has the DNA TGTGCCAGTAGTTTATCGGGGGACGATAACTATGGCTACACCTTC. The encoded protein is CASSLSGDDNYGYTF.

The chain is built from TRBV5-1 and TRBJ2-5, with D possibly TRBD2 on 6 matching bases. The V gene lost 3 bases and the J gene lost 2 bases, with 11 bases spanning the gap. The germline V gene encodes CDR1 SGHRS and CDR2 YFSETQ. CDR3 length: 14 amino acids. Here the CDR3 DNA reads TGCGCCAGCAGCTCCGGGACTCTTCAAGAGACCCAGTACTTC. This gives the protein CASSSGTLQETQYF.

This rearrangement joins TRBV7-9 to TRBJ2-2; 9 nucleotides align to TRBD2. Germline V gives CDR1 SEHNR, CDR2 FQNEAQ (reference sequence). Germline trimming cut 7 bases from V and 9 bases from J; bases unmatched to any gene: 15. CDR3 length: 16 amino acids. CDR3 loop: CASTVHRAGGGRELFF. The CDR3 nucleotides read TGTGCCAGCACCGTACACCGAGCGGGAGGAGGCAGGGAGCTGTTTTTT.

The CDR3 protein is CASSPSTQGPRTAQHF. CDR3 nucleotide sequence: TGCGCCAGCAGCCCCTCCACACAGGGCCCCAGGACAGCCCAGCATTTT. The J gene is TRBJ1-5, the V gene TRBV4-1, with a possible D match to TRBD1 (6 bases). V gave up 4 bases and J gave up 11 bases, with 24 bases separating them. The length of the CDR3 is 16 residues. The V gene's germline CDR1 is MGHRA and CDR2 YSYEKL.